This T cell receptor beta chain was sequenced in a study of shared clonotypes between healthy human individuals. Study overall: Aged between 18 and 49, the donors were a couple of women and three men. Findings and limits, study-wide: For naive CD4 cells, around 5.1% of clonotypes were shared across four donors. Naive subsets generally had larger estimated richness than memory subsets. Sequencing depth was expected to influence donor clonotype sharing.

About this clone: Its target is not known.

Repertoires were generated with immunoSEQ multiplex PCR, while TCRdb's copy carries only in-frame clones and drops some. The sample shows 2.3 million or so clones, 80% to 95% of them seen only once. V lost 3 bases, J lost 7 bases, and 17 bases lay in between. From germline, CDR1 is SGHRS and CDR2 YFSETQ. This CDR3 has 14 residues. Sequencing was performed on naive CD4+ T cells from PBMCs. Subset defined: CD45RA+ positively selected. This receptor was identified in a man aged 18 to 29 in good health. Some clones in this sample may be carry-over from other donors' samples. The chain combines TRBV5-1 with TRBJ2-7; TRBD2 might be the D (6 bases). The CDR3 nucleotides read TGCGCCAGCAGCTCCTGGGGGACTGGGAGGGAGCAGTACTTC. The encoded protein is CASSSWGTGREQYF.